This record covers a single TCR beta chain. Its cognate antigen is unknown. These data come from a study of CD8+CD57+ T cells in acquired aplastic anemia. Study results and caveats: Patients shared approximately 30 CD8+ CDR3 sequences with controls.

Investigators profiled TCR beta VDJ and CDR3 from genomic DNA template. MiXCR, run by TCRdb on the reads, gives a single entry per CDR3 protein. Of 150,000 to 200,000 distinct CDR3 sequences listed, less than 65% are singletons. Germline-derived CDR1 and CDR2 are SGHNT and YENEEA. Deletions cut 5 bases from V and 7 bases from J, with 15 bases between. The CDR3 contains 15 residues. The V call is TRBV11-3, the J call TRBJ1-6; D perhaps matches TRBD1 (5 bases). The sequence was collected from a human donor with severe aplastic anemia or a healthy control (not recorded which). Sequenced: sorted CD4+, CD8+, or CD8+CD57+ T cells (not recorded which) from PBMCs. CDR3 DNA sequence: TGTGCCAGCAGCCAGACGTCAGGGCACAATTCACCCCTCCACTTT. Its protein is CASSQTSGHNSPLHF.